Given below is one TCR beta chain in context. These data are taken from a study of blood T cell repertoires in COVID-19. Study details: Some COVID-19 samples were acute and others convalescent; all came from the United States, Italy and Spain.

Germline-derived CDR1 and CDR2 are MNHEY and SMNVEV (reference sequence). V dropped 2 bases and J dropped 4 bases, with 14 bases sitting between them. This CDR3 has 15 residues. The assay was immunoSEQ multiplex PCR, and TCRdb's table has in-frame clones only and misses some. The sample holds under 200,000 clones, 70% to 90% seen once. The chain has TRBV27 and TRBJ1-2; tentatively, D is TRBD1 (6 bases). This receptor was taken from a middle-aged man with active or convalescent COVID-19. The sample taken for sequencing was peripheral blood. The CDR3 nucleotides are TGTGCCAGCAGTTTACGGGGAGCGACAGGCTATGGCTACACCTTC. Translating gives CASSLRGATGYGYTF.